This TCR beta chain was observed in a study of beta chain features in type 1 diabetes. Turning to the study itself: Cell yields, age and gender were similar between patients and healthy donors.

Expressed TCRB transcripts were sequenced, since all the RNA that had been isolated was reverse transcribed. The protocol was immunoSEQ multiplex PCR, while the TCRdb copy is restricted to in-frame clones and leaves out a portion. The sample lists 200,000 to 300,000 clones; 11% to 15% were seen once. Sorted CD4+ subsets: naive, central memory, regulatory, stem cell-like memory (CD45RO/CCR7/CD25/CD127/CD95/CD27 panel). CDR3 length equals 11 residues. V shed 3 bases and J shed 5 bases, with 6 bases lying between them. From germline, CDR1 is DFQATT and CDR2 SNEGSKA (reference sequence). The material sequenced was naive CD4+ T cells from blood. The chain is built from TRBV20-1 and TRBJ2-3; D unclear. This TCR was recovered from a woman aged 40 to 55 in good health. DNA for the CDR3: TGCAGTGCTAGGACGGGAGATACGCAGTATTTT. Translating it yields CSARTGDTQYF.